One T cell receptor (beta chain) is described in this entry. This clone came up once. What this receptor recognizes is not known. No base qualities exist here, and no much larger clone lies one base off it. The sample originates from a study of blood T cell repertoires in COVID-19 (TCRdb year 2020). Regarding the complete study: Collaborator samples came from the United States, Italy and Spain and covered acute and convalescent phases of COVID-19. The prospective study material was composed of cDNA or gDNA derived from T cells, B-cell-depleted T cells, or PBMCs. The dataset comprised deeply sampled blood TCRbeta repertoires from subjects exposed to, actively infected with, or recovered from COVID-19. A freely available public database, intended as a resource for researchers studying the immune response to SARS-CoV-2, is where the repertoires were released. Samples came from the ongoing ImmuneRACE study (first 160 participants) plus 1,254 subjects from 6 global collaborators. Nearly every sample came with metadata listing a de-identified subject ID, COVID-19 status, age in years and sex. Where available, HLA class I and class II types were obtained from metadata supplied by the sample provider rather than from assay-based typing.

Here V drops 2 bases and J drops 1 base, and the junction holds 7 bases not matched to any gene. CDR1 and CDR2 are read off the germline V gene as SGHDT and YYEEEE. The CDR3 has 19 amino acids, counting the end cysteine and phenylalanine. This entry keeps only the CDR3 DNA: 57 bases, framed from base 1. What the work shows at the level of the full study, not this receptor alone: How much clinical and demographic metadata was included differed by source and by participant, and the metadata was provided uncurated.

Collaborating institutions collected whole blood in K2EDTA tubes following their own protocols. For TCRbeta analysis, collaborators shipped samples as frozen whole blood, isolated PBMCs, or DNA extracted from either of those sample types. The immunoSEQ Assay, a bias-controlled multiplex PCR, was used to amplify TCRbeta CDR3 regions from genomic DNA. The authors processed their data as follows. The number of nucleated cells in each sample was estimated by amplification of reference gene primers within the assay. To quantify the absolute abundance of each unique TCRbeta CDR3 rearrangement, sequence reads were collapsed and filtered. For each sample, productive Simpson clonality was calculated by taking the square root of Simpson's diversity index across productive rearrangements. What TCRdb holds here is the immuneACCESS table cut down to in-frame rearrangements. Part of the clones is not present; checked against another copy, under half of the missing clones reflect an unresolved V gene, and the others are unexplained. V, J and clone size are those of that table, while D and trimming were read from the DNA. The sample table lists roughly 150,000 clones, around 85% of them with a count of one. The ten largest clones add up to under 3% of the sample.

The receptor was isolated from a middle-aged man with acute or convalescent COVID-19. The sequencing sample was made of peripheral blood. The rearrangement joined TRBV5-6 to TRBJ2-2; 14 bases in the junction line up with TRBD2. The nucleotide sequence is TGTGCCAGCAGCTTATATGGGACTAGCGGGGGCTGGAACACCGGGGAGCTGTTTTTT. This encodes CASSLYGTSGGWNTGELFF.